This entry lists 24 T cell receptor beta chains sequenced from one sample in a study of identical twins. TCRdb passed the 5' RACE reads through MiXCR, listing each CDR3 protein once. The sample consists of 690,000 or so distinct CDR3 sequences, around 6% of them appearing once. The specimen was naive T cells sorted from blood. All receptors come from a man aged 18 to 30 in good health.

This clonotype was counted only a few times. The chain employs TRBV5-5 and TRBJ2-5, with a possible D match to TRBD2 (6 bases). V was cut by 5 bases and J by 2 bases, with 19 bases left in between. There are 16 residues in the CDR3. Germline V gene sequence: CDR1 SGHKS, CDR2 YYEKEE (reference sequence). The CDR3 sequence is CASSSEGSSSQETQYF. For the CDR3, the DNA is TGTGCCAGCAGTTCGGAGGGCAGCTCGTCGCAAGAGACCCAGTACTTC.

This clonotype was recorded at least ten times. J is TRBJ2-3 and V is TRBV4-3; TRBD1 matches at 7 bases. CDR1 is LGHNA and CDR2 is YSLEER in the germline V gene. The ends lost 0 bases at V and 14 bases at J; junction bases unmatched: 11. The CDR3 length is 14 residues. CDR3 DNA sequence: TGCGCCAGCAGCCAAGATCAGTTCGGAGACAGGGTGTATTTT. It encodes CASSQDQFGDRVYF.

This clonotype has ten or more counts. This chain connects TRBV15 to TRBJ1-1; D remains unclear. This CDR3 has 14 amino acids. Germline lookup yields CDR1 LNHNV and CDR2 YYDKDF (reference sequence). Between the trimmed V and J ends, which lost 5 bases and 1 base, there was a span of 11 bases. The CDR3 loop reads CATSEPRENTEAFF. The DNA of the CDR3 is TGTGCCACCAGCGAGCCGAGGGAGAACACTGAAGCTTTCTTT.

In DNA, the CDR3 is TGTGCCAGCAGCTTTACGGAGGGAAGCAATGAGCAGTTCTTC. Protein product: CASSFTEGSNEQFF. The chain uses TRBV7-8 and TRBJ2-1; possible D gene TRBD2, 6 bases. Germline V lookup: CDR1 SGHVS, CDR2 FQNEAQ. V lost 3 bases, J lost 6 bases, and 12 bases lay in between. This CDR3 has 14 amino acids. Filled out from reference TRBV7-8 and TRBJ2-1, the complete variable domain reads GAGVSQSPRYKVAKRGQDVALRCDPISGHVSLFWYQQALGQGPEFLTYFQNEAQLDKSGLPSDRFFAERPEGSVSTLKIQRTQQEDSAVYLCASSFTEGSNEQFFGPGTRLTVL.

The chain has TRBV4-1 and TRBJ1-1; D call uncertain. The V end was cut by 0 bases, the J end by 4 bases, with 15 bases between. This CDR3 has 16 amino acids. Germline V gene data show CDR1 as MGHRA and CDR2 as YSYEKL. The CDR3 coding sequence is TGCGCCAGCAGCCAAGATCCGATAGGGAGGTTCACTGAAGCTTTCTTT. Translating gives CASSQDPIGRFTEAFF.

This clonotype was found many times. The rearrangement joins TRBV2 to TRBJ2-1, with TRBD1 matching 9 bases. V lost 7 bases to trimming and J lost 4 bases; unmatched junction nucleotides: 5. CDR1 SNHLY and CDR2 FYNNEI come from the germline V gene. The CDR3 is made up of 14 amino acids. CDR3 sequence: CASKPGTGYNEQFF. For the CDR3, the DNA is TGTGCCAGCAAACCCGGGACAGGGTACAATGAGCAGTTCTTC.

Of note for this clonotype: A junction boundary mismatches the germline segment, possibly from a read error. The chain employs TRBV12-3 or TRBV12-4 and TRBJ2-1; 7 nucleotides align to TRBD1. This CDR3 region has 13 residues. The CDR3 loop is CASSAPHEDRPVF. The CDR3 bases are TGTGCCAGCAGTGCCCCCCATGAGGACAGGCCCGTCTTC.

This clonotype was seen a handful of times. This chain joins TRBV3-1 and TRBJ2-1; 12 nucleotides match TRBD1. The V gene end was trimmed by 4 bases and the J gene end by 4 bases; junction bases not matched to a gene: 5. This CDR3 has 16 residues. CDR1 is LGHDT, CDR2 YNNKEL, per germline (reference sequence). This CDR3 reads CASSRGQGAGYNEQFF. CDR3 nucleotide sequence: TGTGCCAGCAGCCGGGGACAGGGGGCGGGATACAATGAGCAGTTCTTC.

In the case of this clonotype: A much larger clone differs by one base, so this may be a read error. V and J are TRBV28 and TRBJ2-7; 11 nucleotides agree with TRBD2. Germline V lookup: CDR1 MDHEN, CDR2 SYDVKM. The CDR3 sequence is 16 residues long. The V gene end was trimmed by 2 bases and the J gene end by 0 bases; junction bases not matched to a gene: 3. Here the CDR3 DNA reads TGTGCCAGCAGTTTAATCACTAGCGGGAGCTCCTACGAGCAGTACTTC. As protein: CASSLITSGSSYEQYF.

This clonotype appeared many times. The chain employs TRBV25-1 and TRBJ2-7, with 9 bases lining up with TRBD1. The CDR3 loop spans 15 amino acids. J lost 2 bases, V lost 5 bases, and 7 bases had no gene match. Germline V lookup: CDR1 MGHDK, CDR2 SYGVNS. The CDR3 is CASSSSNRGPYEQYF. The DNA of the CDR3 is TGTGCCAGCAGTTCCTCTAACAGGGGGCCCTACGAGCAGTACTTC.

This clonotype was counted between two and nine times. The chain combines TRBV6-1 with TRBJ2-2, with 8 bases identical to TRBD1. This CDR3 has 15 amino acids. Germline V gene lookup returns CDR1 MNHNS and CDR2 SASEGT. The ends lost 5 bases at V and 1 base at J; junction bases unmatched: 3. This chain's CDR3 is CASSTTGGNTGELFF. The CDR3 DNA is TGTGCCAGCAGTACAACAGGGGGGAACACCGGGGAGCTGTTTTTT.

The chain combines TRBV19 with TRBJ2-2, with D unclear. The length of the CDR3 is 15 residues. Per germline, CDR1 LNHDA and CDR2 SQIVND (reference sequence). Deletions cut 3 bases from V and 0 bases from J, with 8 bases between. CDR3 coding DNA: TGTGCCAGTAGTATTCAGGCCGCGAACACCGGGGAGCTGTTTTTT. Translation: CASSIQAANTGELFF.

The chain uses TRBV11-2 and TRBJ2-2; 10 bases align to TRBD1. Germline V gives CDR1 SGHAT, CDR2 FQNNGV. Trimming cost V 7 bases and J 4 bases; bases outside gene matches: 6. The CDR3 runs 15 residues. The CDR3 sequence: CASIRDRGRTGELFF. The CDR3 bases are TGTGCCAGCATCCGGGACAGGGGACGCACCGGGGAGCTGTTTTTT.

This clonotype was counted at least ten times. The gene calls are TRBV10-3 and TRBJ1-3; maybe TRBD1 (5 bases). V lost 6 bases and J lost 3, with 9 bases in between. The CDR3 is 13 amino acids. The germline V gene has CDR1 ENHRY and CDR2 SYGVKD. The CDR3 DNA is TGTGCCATCAGAGGGACGAGTGGAAACACCATATATTTT. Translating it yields CAIRGTSGNTIYF.

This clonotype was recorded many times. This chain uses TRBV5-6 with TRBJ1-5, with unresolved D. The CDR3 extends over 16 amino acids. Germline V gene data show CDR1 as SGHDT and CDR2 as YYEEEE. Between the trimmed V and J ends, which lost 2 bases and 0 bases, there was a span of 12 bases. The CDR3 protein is CASSLNSGVSNQPQHF. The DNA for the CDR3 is TGTGCCAGCAGCTTAAACAGTGGGGTTAGCAATCAGCCCCAGCATTTT.

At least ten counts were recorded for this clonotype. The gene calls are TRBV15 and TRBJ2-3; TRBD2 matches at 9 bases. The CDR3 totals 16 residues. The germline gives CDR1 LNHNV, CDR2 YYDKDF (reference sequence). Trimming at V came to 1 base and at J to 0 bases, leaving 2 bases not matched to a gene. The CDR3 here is CATSRGTSGSTDTQYF. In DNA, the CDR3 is TGTGCCACCAGCAGAGGTACTAGCGGGAGCACAGATACGCAGTATTTT.

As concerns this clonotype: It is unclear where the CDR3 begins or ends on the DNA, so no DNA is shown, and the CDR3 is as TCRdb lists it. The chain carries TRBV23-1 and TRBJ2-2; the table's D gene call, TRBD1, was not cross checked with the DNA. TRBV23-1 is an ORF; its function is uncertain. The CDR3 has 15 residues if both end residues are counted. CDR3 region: CASSHPGWPPGSCFF.

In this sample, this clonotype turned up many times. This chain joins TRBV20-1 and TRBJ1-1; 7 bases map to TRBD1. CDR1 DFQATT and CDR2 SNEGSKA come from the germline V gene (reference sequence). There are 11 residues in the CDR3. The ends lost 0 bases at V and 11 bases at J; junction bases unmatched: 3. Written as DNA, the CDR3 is TGCAGTGCTAGAGATATCAGGGGGGCTTTCTTT. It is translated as CSARDIRGAFF.

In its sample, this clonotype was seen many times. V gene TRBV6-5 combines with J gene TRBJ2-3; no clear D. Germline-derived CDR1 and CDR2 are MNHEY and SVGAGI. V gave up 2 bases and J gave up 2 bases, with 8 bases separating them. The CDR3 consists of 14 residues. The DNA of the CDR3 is TGTGCCAGCAGTTACGACACCTACACAGATACGCAGTATTTT. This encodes CASSYDTYTDTQYF.

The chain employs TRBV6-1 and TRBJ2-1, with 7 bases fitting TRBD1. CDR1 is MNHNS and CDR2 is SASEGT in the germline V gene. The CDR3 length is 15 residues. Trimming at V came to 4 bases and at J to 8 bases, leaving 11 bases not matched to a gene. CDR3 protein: CASSGPGQSLDEQFF. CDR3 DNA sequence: TGTGCCAGCAGTGGCCCGGGACAGTCATTGGATGAGCAGTTCTTC.

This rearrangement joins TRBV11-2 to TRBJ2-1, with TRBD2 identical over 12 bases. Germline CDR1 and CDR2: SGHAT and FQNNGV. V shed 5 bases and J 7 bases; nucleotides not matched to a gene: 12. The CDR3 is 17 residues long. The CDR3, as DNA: TGTGCCAGCAGCCCGAGGACCGGGCTAGCGGGAGGGAATGAGCAGTTCTTC. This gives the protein CASSPRTGLAGGNEQFF.

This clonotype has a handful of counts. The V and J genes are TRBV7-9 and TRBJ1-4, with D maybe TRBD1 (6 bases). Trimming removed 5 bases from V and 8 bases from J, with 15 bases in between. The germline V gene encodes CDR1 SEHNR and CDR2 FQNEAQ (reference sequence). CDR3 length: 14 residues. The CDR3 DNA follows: TGTGCCAGCAGCCCAGGGGTACAAGGGGAAAAACTGTTTTTT. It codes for CASSPGVQGEKLFF.

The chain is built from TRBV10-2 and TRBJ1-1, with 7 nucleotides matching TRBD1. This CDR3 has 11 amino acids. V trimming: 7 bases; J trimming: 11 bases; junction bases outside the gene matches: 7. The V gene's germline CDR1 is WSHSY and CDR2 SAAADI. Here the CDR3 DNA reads TGCGCCAGCACCGATACAGGGGACGCTTTCTTT. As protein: CASTDTGDAFF.

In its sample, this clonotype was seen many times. For the CDR3, the DNA is TGCAGTGCTAGACAAAAGACCGAGACCCAGTACTTC. It translates to CSARQKTETQYF. The chain recombines TRBV20-1 with TRBJ2-5; D gene unclear. This CDR3 has 12 amino acids. Trimming removed 2 bases from V and 5 bases from J, with 9 bases in between. CDR1 and CDR2 (germline): DFQATT, SNEGSKA (reference sequence).